The 5 T cell receptor beta chains below come from one sample, sequenced in a study of immune heterogeneity within non-small cell lung tumors. TCR beta CDR3 was amplified by multiplex PCR using 32 V and 13 J primers. TCRdb used MiXCR to reprocess the multiplex PCR reads, holding one entry per CDR3 protein. The table records 20,000 to 25,000 distinct CDR3 sequences, approximately 30% of them present only once. Bulk tumor genomic DNA constituted the template, at 550 to 750 ng per sample. Far-apart biopsies, several per primary tumor, were taken during surgery. Patients with untreated, newly diagnosed non-small cell lung cancer underwent curative surgery. Sequencing input: lung tumor tissue. The receptor source for this set is a man in his forties or fifties with non-small cell lung cancer.

Of note for this clonotype: Given a much more abundant clone one base away, this may be a read error. This chain connects TRBV19 to TRBJ1-2, with a weak D call TRBD1 (6 bases). This CDR3 spans 15 amino acids. The germline V gene has CDR1 LNHDA and CDR2 SQIVND (reference sequence). The DNA of the CDR3 is TGTGCCAGTAGTATGGGGGGCAGTCTTAACTATGGCTACGCCTTC. As protein: CASSMGGSLNYGYAF.

In its sample, this clonotype was seen a few times. The chain joins TRBV20-1 to TRBJ1-1; TRBD1 agrees at 7 bases. J lost 0 bases, V lost 3 bases, and 7 bases had no gene match. The CDR3 extends over 15 amino acids. Germline CDR1 reads DFQATT; CDR2 reads SNEGSKA (reference sequence). CDR3 DNA: TGCAGTGCTAGGAATTTGGGACAGCTGAACACTGAAGCTTTCTTT. Amino acids: CSARNLGQLNTEAFF.

By sample share, this clonotype is medium-sized. The V gene is TRBV12-3 or TRBV12-4, the J gene TRBJ2-1; D is possibly TRBD2 (6 bases). The CDR3 is 12 amino acids. V lost 3 bases and J lost 9, with 9 bases in between. This CDR3 is CASSLRGGEQFF. The CDR3 nucleotides are TGTGCCAGCAGTTTGAGGGGAGGTGAGCAGTTCTTC.

Relative to its sample, this clonotype is medium-sized. The rearrangement uses TRBV19 and TRBJ1-2; D gene ambiguous. The CDR3 is 15 residues long. Between the trimmed V and J ends, which lost 5 bases and 7 bases, there was a span of 20 bases. CDR1 and CDR2 from the germline V gene are LNHDA and SQIVND (reference sequence). The CDR3 nucleotides read TGTGCCAGTAGTGCGACCTTATGGGAGGGCGCTGGCTACACCTTC. It is translated as CASSATLWEGAGYTF.

This clonotype was observed a handful of times. This chain joins TRBV5-5 and TRBJ2-3; no reliable D call. The germline V and J ends were trimmed by 5 bases and 3 bases, with 16 bases remaining between them. The germline V gene encodes CDR1 SGHKS and CDR2 YYEKEE (reference sequence). There are 15 residues in the CDR3. This CDR3 is CASRNRASRTDTQYF. The CDR3 DNA sequence: TGTGCCAGCAGAAACCGGGCCTCCAGGACAGATACGCAGTATTTT.